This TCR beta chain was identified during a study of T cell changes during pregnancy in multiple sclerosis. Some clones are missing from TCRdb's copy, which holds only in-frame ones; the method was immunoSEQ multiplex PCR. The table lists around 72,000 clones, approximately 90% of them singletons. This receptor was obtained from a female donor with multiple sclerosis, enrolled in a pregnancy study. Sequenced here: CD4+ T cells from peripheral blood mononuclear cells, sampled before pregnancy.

This CDR3 is CASSLLSPNSPLHF. DNA of the CDR3: TGTGCCAGCAGTTTACTAAGTCCTAATTCACCCCTCCACTTT. This sequence joins TRBV28 and TRBJ1-6, with D uncertain. This CDR3 has 14 residues. Germline V gene sequence: CDR1 MDHEN, CDR2 SYDVKM. Trimming removed 2 bases at V and 6 bases at J, with 8 bases between.